What follows are 17 T cell receptor beta chains derived from one specimen sequenced in a study of blood T cell repertoires in COVID-19. Using immunoSEQ multiplex PCR, the repertoire was profiled, and TCRdb retains in-frame clones only, with some absent. The table has 50,000 or so clones, around nine tenths seen once; the top ten hold about 25%. Sequences were obtained from peripheral blood. All receptors derive from a human donor in a cohort sampled during active COVID-19.

The chain is built from TRBV12-5 and TRBJ1-6; D might be TRBD1 (6 bases). V lost 2 bases and J lost 10, with 12 bases in between. There are 14 residues in the CDR3. Germline CDR1 is LGHNT and CDR2 is FRNRAP. The CDR3 nucleotides are TGTGCTAGTGGTTTGAACAGGGCGGAATCACCCCTCCACTTT. Protein sequence: CASGLNRAESPLHF. Full variable domain (rest looked up from reference TRBV12-5 and TRBJ1-6): DARVTQTPRHKVTEMGQEVTMRCQPILGHNTVFWYRQTMMQGLELLAYFRNRAPLDDSGMPKDRFSAEMPDATLATLKIQPSEPRDSAVYFCASGLNRAESPLHFGNGTRLTVT.

This clone was picked up a small number of times. The V gene is TRBV4-3, the J gene TRBJ1-2; 8 nucleotides agree with TRBD1. Germline V gene lookup returns CDR1 LGHNA and CDR2 YSLEER. Trimming at V came to 4 bases and at J to 4 bases, leaving 2 bases not matched to a gene. This CDR3 has 13 amino acids. Here the CDR3 DNA reads TGCGCCAGCAGCCGCACAGGGGGCTATGGCTACACCTTC. Protein: CASSRTGGYGYTF.

This sequence joins TRBV21-1 and TRBJ1-1; TRBD1, the D gene given by the table, was not confirmed from the DNA. TRBV21-1 is an annotated pseudogene. CDR3 length: 15 residues. CDR3 bases: TGTGCCAGCAGCAAAGGGAAGGGGGACAACACTGAAGCTTTCTTT. Translating gives CASSKGKGDNTEAFF.

The chain employs TRBV19 and TRBJ2-6, with 9 bases identical to TRBD2. Germline V gene lookup returns CDR1 LNHDA and CDR2 SQIVND (reference sequence). J gave up 4 bases and V 5 bases, and 3 bases lay outside the gene matches. CDR3 length equals 15 residues. CDR3 protein: CASSGLASGANVLTF. The CDR3 DNA reads TGTGCCAGTAGTGGACTAGCGTCCGGGGCCAACGTCCTGACTTTC.

The chain carries TRBV7-2 and TRBJ2-1; 9 bases map to TRBD2. Per germline, CDR1 SGHTA and CDR2 FQGNSA. V was pared by 1 base and J by 3 bases, with 1 base of the junction left unmatched. This CDR3 spans 15 amino acids. As DNA, the CDR3 is TGTGCCAGCAGCTTAGATAGCGGGGGCTACAATGAGCAGTTCTTC. This gives the protein CASSLDSGGYNEQFF.

The chain combines TRBV18 with TRBJ2-5; D might be TRBD1 (5 bases). Germline-derived CDR1 and CDR2 are KGHSH and LQKENI. This CDR3 is 15 amino acids long. The V end was cut by 3 bases, the J end by 3 bases, with 14 bases between. The CDR3 here is CASSPQGAREETQYF. In DNA form, the CDR3 reads TGTGCCAGCTCACCGCAAGGGGCCCGGGAAGAGACCCAGTACTTC.

The rearrangement links TRBV5-5 to TRBJ1-1; no firm D call. The CDR3 is made up of 13 amino acids. Germline V gene sequence: CDR1 SGHKS, CDR2 YYEKEE (reference sequence). V gave up 4 bases and J gave up 5 bases, with 12 bases separating them. CDR3 protein: CASSLAAQTEAFF. The DNA of the CDR3 is TGTGCCAGCAGCCTCGCTGCCCAGACTGAAGCTTTCTTT. The entire variable domain, with the rest obtained from reference TRBV5-5 and TRBJ1-1, is as follows: DAGVTQSPTHLIKTRGQQVTLRCSPISGHKSVSWYQQVLGQGPQFIFQYYEKEERGRGNFPDRFSARQFPNYSSELNVNALLLGDSALYLCASSLAAQTEAFFGQGTRLTVV.

This clone was observed once. The chain recombines TRBV5-1 with TRBJ1-2, with a weak D call TRBD1 (5 bases). Deletions cut 3 bases from V and 4 bases from J, with 13 bases between. CDR1 SGHRS and CDR2 YFSETQ come from the germline V gene. The CDR3 contains 14 residues. DNA of the CDR3: TGCGCCAGCAGCTCCACCGGGGGTGGCTATGGCTACACCTTC. As protein: CASSSTGGGYGYTF. Using reference TRBV5-1 and TRBJ1-2 for the parts outside the CDR3, the full variable domain is KAGVTQTPRYLIKTRGQQVTLSCSPISGHRSVSWYQQTPGQGLQFLFEYFSETQRNKGNFPGRFSGRQFSNSRSEMNVSTLELGDSALYLCASSSTGGGYGYTFGSGTRLTVV.

This chain links TRBV4-1 with TRBJ2-1; maybe TRBD1 (6 bases). The CDR3 sequence is 13 residues long. Germline loops: CDR1 MGHRA, CDR2 YSYEKL. Deletions cut 4 bases from V and 10 bases from J, with 14 bases between. The CDR3, as DNA: TGCGCCAGCAGCCGACTTCTGACAGGCGAGCAGTTCTTC. Translating it yields CASSRLLTGEQFF.

V gene TRBV30 combines with J gene TRBJ1-1; possible D gene TRBD1, 6 bases. Per the germline V gene, CDR1 is GTSNPN and CDR2 is SVGIG (reference sequence). V lost 3 bases and J lost 3, with 20 bases in between. The CDR3 totals 16 residues. CDR3 sequence: CAWRNTGLFGHTEAFF. In nucleotides, the CDR3 is TGTGCCTGGAGAAATACAGGGCTGTTTGGGCACACTGAAGCTTTCTTT.

This chain joins TRBV7-2 and TRBJ1-3; tentatively, D is TRBD1 (5 bases). Trimming left V 3 bases short and J 10 bases short, with 10 bases between. CDR3 size: 12 residues. Germline values: CDR1 SGHTA, CDR2 FQGNSA. CDR3 region: CASSLAGGTIYF. CDR3 nucleotide sequence: TGTGCCAGCAGCTTGGCCGGGGGTACCATATATTTT.

This clone came up a few times. V usage is TRBV3-1 (or the pseudogene TRBV3-2) and J usage is TRBJ2-2, with 10 bases that match TRBD2. Germline assignment: CDR1 LGHDT and CDR2 YNNKEL (reference sequence). The ends lost 0 bases at V and 7 bases at J; junction bases unmatched: 8. The CDR3 extends over 17 amino acids. In DNA form, the CDR3 reads TGTGCCAGCAGCCAAGATCGAGCGGGAGGGCCCCGCGGGGAGCTGTTTTTT. This gives the protein CASSQDRAGGPRGELFF.

CDR3 sequence (DNA): TGCGCCAGCAGTTTTTCAGAGAACACTGAAGCTTTCTTT. It translates to CASSFSENTEAFF. V usage is TRBV5-1 and J usage is TRBJ1-1, with unresolved D. The CDR3 is made up of 13 amino acids. Germline lookup yields CDR1 SGHRS and CDR2 YFSETQ. V was clipped by 5 bases and J by 1 base, with 9 bases between them.

The V call is TRBV3-1 (or the pseudogene TRBV3-2), the J call TRBJ2-3, with 8 bases aligning to TRBD2. With 4 bases clipped from V and 3 bases from J, the junction kept 9 bases outside the gene matches. The CDR3 sequence is 16 residues long. The germline V gene encodes CDR1 LGHDT and CDR2 YNNKEL (reference sequence). Here the CDR3 reads CASSLSRGGLTDTQYF. CDR3 DNA: TGTGCCAGCAGCCTATCTCGGGGGGGGCTTACAGATACGCAGTATTTT.

This chain uses TRBV5-1 with TRBJ1-1, with a possible D match to TRBD1 (5 bases). Germline loops: CDR1 SGHRS, CDR2 YFSETQ. The CDR3 is 13 residues long. V dropped 4 bases and J dropped 8 bases, with 15 bases sitting between them. CDR3 loop: CASSQNGGREAFF. For the CDR3, the DNA is TGCGCCAGCAGCCAAAACGGGGGGAGGGAAGCTTTCTTT.

This chain links TRBV30 with TRBJ1-1; TRBD1 is a possible D gene (6 bases). The V gene lost 3 bases and the J gene lost 5 bases, with 13 bases spanning the gap. The CDR3 has 13 amino acids. Germline CDR1 and CDR2: GTSNPN and SVGIG (reference sequence). The CDR3: CAWRGGGWTEAFF. The CDR3 nucleotides read TGTGCCTGGAGGGGAGGGGGGTGGACTGAAGCTTTCTTT.

CDR3 loop: CASRGFVGYTF. The CDR3 DNA is TGTGCCAGCCGGGGGTTTGTTGGCTACACCTTC. The rearrangement links TRBV28 to TRBJ1-2; weak D call: TRBD1 (5 bases). The V gene's germline CDR1 is MDHEN and CDR2 SYDVKM. The V end was cut by 8 bases, the J end by 7 bases, with 11 bases between. The CDR3 is 11 amino acids.